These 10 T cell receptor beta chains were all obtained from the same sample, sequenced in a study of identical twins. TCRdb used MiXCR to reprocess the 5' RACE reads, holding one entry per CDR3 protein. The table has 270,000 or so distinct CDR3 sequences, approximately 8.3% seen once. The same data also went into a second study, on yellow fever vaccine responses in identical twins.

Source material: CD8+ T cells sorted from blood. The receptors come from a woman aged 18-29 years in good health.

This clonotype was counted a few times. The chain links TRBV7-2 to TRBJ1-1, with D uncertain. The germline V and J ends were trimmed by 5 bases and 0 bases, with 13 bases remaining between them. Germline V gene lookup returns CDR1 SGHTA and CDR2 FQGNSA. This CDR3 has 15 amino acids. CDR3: CASSVLGSLNTEAFF. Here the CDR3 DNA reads TGTGCCAGCAGCGTACTAGGGAGCTTGAACACTGAAGCTTTCTTT.

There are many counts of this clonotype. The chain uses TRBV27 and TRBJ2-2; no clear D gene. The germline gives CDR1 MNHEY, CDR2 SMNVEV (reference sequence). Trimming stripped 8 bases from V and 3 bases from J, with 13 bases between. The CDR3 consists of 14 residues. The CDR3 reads CASRLGPYTGELFF. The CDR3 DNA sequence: TGTGCCAGCCGCCTAGGACCGTACACCGGGGAGCTGTTTTTT.

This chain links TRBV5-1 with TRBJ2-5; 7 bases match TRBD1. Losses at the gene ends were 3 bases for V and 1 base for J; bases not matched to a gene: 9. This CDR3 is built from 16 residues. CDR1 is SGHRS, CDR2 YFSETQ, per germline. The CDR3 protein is CASSSTRQGLQETQYF. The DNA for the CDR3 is TGCGCCAGCAGCTCCACCCGACAGGGCCTCCAAGAGACCCAGTACTTC.

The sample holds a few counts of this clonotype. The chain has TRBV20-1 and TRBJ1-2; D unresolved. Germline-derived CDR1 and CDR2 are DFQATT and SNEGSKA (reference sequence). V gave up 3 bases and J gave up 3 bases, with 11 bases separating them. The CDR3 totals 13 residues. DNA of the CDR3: TGCAGTGCTAGTTCTACCACCGACTATGGCTACACCTTC. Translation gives CSASSTTDYGYTF.

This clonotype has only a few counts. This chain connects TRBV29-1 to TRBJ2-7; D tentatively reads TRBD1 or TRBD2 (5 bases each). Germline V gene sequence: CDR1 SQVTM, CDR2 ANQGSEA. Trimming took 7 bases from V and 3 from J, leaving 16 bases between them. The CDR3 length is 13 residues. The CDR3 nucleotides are TGCAGCGGACTAAGTCAGGGATACTACGAGCAGTACTTC. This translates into CSGLSQGYYEQYF.

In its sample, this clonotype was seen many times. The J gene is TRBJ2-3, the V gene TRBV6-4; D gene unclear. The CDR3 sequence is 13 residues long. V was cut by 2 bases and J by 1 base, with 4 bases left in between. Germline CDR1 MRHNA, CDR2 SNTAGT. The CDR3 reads CASSDRGTDTQYF. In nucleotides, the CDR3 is TGTGCCAGCAGTGACAGGGGCACAGATACGCAGTATTTT.

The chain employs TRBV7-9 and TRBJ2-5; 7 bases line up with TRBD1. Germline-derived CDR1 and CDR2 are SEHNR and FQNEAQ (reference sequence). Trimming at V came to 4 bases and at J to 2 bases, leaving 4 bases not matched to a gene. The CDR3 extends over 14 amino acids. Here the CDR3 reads CASSWPGQQETQYF. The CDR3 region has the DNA TGTGCCAGCAGCTGGCCGGGACAGCAAGAGACCCAGTACTTC.

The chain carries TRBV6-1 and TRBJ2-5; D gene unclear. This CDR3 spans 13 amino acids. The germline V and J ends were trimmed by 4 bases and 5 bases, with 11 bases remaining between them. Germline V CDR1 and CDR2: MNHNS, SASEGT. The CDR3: CASSVLMEETQYF. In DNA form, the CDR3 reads TGTGCCAGCAGTGTGCTTATGGAGGAGACCCAGTACTTC.

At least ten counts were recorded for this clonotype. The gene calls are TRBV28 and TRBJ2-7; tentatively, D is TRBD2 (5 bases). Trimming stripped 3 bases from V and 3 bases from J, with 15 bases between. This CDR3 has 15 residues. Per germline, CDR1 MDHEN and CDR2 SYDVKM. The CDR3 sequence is CASSFRPGSDYEQYF. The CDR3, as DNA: TGTGCCAGCAGTTTTCGGCCGGGGTCGGACTACGAGCAGTACTTC.

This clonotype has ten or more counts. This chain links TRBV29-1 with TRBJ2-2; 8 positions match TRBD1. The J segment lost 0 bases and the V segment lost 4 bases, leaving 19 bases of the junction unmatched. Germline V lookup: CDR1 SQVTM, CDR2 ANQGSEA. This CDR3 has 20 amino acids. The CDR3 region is CSVGGFGQGKEWPNTGELFF. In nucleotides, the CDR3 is TGCAGCGTTGGGGGTTTTGGACAGGGAAAGGAGTGGCCGAACACCGGGGAGCTGTTTTTT.